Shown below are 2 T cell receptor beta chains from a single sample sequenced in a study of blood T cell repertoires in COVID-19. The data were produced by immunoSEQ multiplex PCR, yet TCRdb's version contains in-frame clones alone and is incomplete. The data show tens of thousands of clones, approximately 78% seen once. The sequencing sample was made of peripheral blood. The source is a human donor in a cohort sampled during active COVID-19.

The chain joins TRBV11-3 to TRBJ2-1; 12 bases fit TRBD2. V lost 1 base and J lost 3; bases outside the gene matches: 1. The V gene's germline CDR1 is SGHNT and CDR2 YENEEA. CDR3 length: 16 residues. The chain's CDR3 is CASSLGLAGDYNEQFF. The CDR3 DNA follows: TGTGCCAGCAGCTTAGGACTAGCGGGGGACTACAATGAGCAGTTCTTC. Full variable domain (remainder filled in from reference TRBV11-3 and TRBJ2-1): EAGVVQSPRYKIIEKKQPVAFWCNPISGHNTLYWYLQNLGQGPELLIRYENEEAVDDSQLPKDRFSAERLKGVDSTLKIQPAELGDSAVYLCASSLGLAGDYNEQFFGPGTRLTVL.

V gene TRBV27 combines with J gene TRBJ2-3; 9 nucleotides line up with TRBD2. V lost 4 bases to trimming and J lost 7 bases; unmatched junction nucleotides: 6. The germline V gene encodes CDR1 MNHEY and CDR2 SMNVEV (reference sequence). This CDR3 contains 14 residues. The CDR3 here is CASSSAGGGNTQYF. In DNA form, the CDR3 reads TGTGCCAGCAGTTCAGCGGGGGGCGGGAATACGCAGTATTTT.